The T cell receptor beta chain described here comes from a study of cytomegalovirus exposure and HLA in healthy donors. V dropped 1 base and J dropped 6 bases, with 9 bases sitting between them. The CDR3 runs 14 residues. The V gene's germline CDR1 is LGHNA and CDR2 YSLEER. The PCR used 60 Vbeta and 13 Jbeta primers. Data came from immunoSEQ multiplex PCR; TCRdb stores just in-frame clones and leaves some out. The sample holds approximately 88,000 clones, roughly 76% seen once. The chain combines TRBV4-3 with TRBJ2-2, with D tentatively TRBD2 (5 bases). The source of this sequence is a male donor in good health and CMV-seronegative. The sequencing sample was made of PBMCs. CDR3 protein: CASSQGEGSGELFF. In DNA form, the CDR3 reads TGCGCCAGCAGCCAAGGCGAGGGATCCGGGGAGCTGTTTTTT.